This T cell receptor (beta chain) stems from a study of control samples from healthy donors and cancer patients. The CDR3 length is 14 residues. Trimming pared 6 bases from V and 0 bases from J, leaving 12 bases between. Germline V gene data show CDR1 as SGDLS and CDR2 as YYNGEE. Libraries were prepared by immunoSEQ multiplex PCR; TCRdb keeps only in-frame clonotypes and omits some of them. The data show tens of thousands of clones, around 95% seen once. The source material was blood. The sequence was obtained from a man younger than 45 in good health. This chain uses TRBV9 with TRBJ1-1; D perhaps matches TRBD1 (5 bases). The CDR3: CASNPGGMNTEAFF. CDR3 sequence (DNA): TGTGCCAGCAACCCCGGGGGGATGAACACTGAAGCTTTCTTT. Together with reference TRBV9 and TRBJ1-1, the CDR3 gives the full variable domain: DSGVTQTPKHLITATGQRVTLRCSPRSGDLSVYWYQQSLDQGLQFLIQYYNGEERAKGNILERFSAQQFPDLHSELNLSSLELGDSALYFCASNPGGMNTEAFFGQGTRLTVV.